This T cell receptor (beta chain) is drawn from a study of blood T cell repertoires in COVID-19. CDR1 and CDR2 from the germline V gene are SGHNT and YYREEE (reference sequence). This CDR3 is built from 14 residues. V lost 4 bases, J lost 8 bases, and 6 bases stayed unmatched. Original analysis: The assay estimated nucleated cells by amplifying reference gene primers. TCRdb's table, derived via immunoSEQ multiplex PCR, lists solely in-frame clones and lacks some. Clone size and V and J calls were adopted from that table, with D and trimming inferred from the DNA. This table has about 270,000 clones, 80% to 90% appearing once. Enrolment of Seattle patients took place during active infection, and they were followed longitudinally.

This TCR came from a woman in her 30s with COVID-19, enrolled during active disease. Sequencing used peripheral blood. The chain is built from TRBV5-4 and TRBJ1-4, with TRBD1 matching 9 bases. The CDR3 loop is CASSPQGAGEKLFF. In DNA, the CDR3 is TGTGCCAGCAGCCCACAGGGGGCGGGGGAAAAACTGTTTTTT.